These T cell receptor beta chains were read from a single sample in a study of OX40 agonist ivuxolimab in advanced cancers. Method: immunoSEQ multiplex PCR; TCRdb's copy keeps in-frame clones and lacks some. The sample contains tens of thousands of clones, about 88% of which appear only once. The sequencing used CD4+ or CD8+ T cells sorted from blood, collected in a trial of the OX40 agonist ivuxolimab. The origin of the receptors is an adult with an advanced solid tumor such as melanoma, head and neck, liver or kidney cancer. Both conserved end residues are part of each CDR3. The D gene is left open where the match is weak. Clone size is given for some rows only: seen once, a few or many times, or a class if the clone is expanded.

CSVAGAFTSREQFF	TGCAGCGTTGCAGGGGCGTTTACTTCACGGGAGCAGTTCTTC	TRBJ2-1	NA	TRBV29-1	NA
CASSQYDSSYNEQFF	TGCGCCAGCAGCCAATATGACAGCTCCTACAATGAGCAGTTCTTC	TRBJ2-1	NA	TRBV4-3	NA
CASSLSAGGTEAFF	TGTGCCAGCAGTTTATCCGCAGGGGGGACTGAAGCTTTCTTT	TRBJ1-1	NA	TRBV27	TRBD1
CASFRTNEKLFF	TGTGCCAGCTTCAGGACTAATGAAAAACTGTTTTTT	TRBJ1-4	NA	TRBV2	NA
CASSSQLAGGRFTGELFF	TGTGCCAGCAGCTCGCAACTAGCGGGGGGGCGGTTCACCGGGGAGCTGTTTTTT	TRBJ2-2	NA	TRBV11-2	TRBD2
CASSHLDPEEKLFF	TGCGCCAGCAGCCACCTGGACCCGGAGGAAAAACTGTTTTTT	TRBJ1-4	NA	TRBV5-1	NA
CASSSDLLYGYTF	TGCGCCAGCAGCTCTGACCTGCTCTACGGCTACACCTTC	TRBJ1-2	NA	TRBV5-1	NA
CASSSGLAGNYNEQFF	TGCGCCAGCAGCTCGGGACTAGCGGGAAACTACAATGAGCAGTTCTTC	TRBJ2-1	NA	TRBV5-1	TRBD2
CAVLHSYSSGSTGELFF	TGTGCCGTATTGCACTCTTATTCTAGCGGGAGCACCGGGGAGCTGTTTTTT	TRBJ2-2	NA	TRBV7-9	TRBD2
CASSLPGTDGYQPQHF	TGTGCCAGCAGTTTACCCGGGACGGATGGTTATCAGCCCCAGCATTTT	TRBJ1-5	NA	TRBV28	NA
CASSGAVTGELFF	TGTGCCAGCAGCGGGGCCGTCACCGGGGAGCTGTTTTTT	TRBJ2-2	NA	TRBV2	NA
CASSLDSYNEQFF	TGTGCCAGCAGCCTCGACAGTTACAATGAGCAGTTCTTC	TRBJ2-1	NA	TRBV5-8	NA
CASSLKRQGGTQYF	TGTGCCAGCAGTTTAAAGAGACAGGGAGGTACGCAGTATTTT	TRBJ2-3	NA	TRBV28	NA
CASSVGQATYNEQFF	TGTGCCAGCAGCGTAGGACAGGCCACCTACAATGAGCAGTTCTTC	TRBJ2-1	few	TRBV9	NA
CASSPTGGRVEAFF	TGTGCCAGCTCACCTACAGGGGGCAGGGTTGAAGCTTTCTTT	TRBJ1-1	few	TRBV18	TRBD1
CASSPDVGSSYEQYF	TGTGCCAGCAGTCCCGACGTCGGGAGCTCCTACGAGCAGTACTTC	TRBJ2-7	NA	TRBV28	NA
CASSEATGLTAQHF	TGTGCCAGCAGTGAAGCGACAGGCCTAACAGCCCAGCATTTT	TRBJ1-5	NA	TRBV6-1	NA
CASSLAPLSNQPQHF	TGTGCCAGCAGCTTAGCACCGCTTAGCAATCAGCCCCAGCATTTT	TRBJ1-5	NA	TRBV11-2	NA
CASSGPPLLATAPYEQYF	TGTGCCAGCAGCGGGCCCCCCCTACTAGCGACGGCGCCGTACGAGCAGTACTTC	TRBJ2-7	NA	TRBV21-1	NA
CASSPQGQGRETQYF	TGTGCCAGCTCACCACAAGGCCAGGGAAGAGAGACCCAGTACTTC	TRBJ2-5	NA	TRBV18	NA
CASSLVSYEQYF	TGTGCCAGCAGCTTGGTTAGCTACGAGCAGTACTTC	TRBJ2-7	NA	TRBV7-2	NA
CASSLGLAGGSTDTQYF	TGTGCCAGCAGCTTAGGACTAGCGGGAGGTAGCACAGATACGCAGTATTTT	TRBJ2-3	once	TRBV7-2	TRBD2
CASSLWARDTEAFF	TGTGCCAGCAGTCTCTGGGCCCGGGACACTGAAGCTTTCTTT	TRBJ1-1	NA	TRBV6-5	NA
CASSPRGGTGNTIYF	TGTGCCAGTAGCCCCCGAGGGGGTACTGGAAACACCATATATTTT	TRBJ1-3	NA	TRBV19	NA
CASSFLGGNQPQHF	TGTGCCAGCAGTTTCTTAGGGGGCAATCAGCCCCAGCATTTT	TRBJ1-5	NA	TRBV27	NA
CASSPPDARDEQFF	TGTGCCAGCAGCCCTCCGGACGCTCGGGATGAGCAGTTCTTC	TRBJ2-1	once	TRBV5-4	NA
CASSRGQGVQETQYF	TGTGCCAGCAGTCGGGGACAGGGCGTCCAAGAGACCCAGTACTTC	TRBJ2-5	NA	TRBV6-5	TRBD1
CASSYDGTRQIEQYF	TGTGCCAGCAGTTACGACGGGACTAGACAAATCGAGCAGTACTTC	TRBJ2-7	NA	TRBV6-5	TRBD2
CASSLTGANEQFF	TGTGCCAGCAGTCTAACGGGGGCGAATGAGCAGTTCTTC	TRBJ2-1	NA	TRBV7-8	NA
CASSPGTSVTQYF	TGTGCCAGCAGCCCCGGGACTAGCGTTACGCAGTATTTT	TRBJ2-3	few	TRBV7-3	TRBD2
CASREGDLSGNTIYF	TGTGCCAGCAGGGAAGGTGATCTCTCTGGAAACACCATATATTTT	TRBJ1-3	NA	TRBV2	NA
CASSLRGDNEQFF	TGTGCCAGCAGTCTGAGGGGGGACAATGAGCAGTTCTTC	TRBJ2-1	few	TRBV27	NA
CASTERGTQPQHF	TGTGCCAGCACCGAAAGGGGAACTCAGCCCCAGCATTTT	TRBJ1-5	NA	TRBV2	NA
CAWSGWGGSEKLFF	TGTGCCTGGAGTGGCTGGGGGGGAAGCGAAAAACTGTTTTTT	TRBJ1-4	NA	TRBV30	NA
CAIGGGNYGYTF	TGTGCCATCGGGGGGGGAAACTATGGCTACACCTTC	TRBJ1-2	NA	TRBV6-6	NA
CASSLGQPRQETQYF	TGCGCCAGCAGCTTGGGACAGCCGAGGCAAGAGACCCAGTACTTC	TRBJ2-5	NA	TRBV5-1	NA
CASSLREGYNEQFF	TGTGCCAGTAGTTTGCGTGAGGGGTACAATGAGCAGTTCTTC	TRBJ2-1	NA	TRBV19	NA
CASSQLAGLRNTEAFF	TGCGCCAGCAGCCAATTGGCGGGGTTAAGGAACACTGAAGCTTTCTTT	TRBJ1-1	NA	TRBV4-1	NA
CASSGRQGGNTEAFF	TGTGCCAGCAGCGGCCGGCAGGGTGGGAACACTGAAGCTTTCTTT	TRBJ1-1	NA	TRBV9	NA
CASSLHRDEKLFF	TGTGCCAGCAGCTTACACAGGGATGAAAAACTGTTTTTT	TRBJ1-4	NA	TRBV7-2	NA
CASSLDLNTEAFF	TGTGCTAGCAGCTTAGACCTGAACACTGAAGCTTTCTTT	TRBJ1-1	NA	TRBV7-7	NA
CASSVEGQGLNEQFF	TGTGCCAGCAGCGTAGAGGGACAGGGTCTCAATGAGCAGTTCTTC	TRBJ2-1	NA	TRBV9	TRBD1
CASSFWVGNRDTQYF	TGTGCCAGCAGCTTTTGGGTGGGGAATCGGGATACGCAGTATTTT	TRBJ2-3	many	TRBV5-8	NA
CASSPRQGGEGGYGYTF	TGTGCCAGTAGTCCCCGACAGGGGGGAGAAGGAGGCTATGGCTACACCTTC	TRBJ1-2	NA	TRBV19	TRBD1
CASSSLGGTDTQYF	TGTGCCAGCAGTTCTCTGGGAGGAACAGATACGCAGTATTTT	TRBJ2-3	few	TRBV28	NA
CAWSVVTGTQYF	TGTGCCTGGAGTGTAGTAACGGGGACCCAGTACTTC	TRBJ2-5	once	TRBV30	NA
CASSQGRGLGETQYF	TGCGCCAGCAGCCAAGGGCGCGGTTTGGGGGAGACCCAGTACTTC	TRBJ2-5	NA	TRBV4-1	NA
CASSPSGAFYNEQFF	TGTGCCAGCAGCCCGTCGGGAGCCTTCTACAATGAGCAGTTCTTC	TRBJ2-1	NA	TRBV7-8	NA
CASSSDNSPLHF	TGTGCCAGCAGCTCCGATAACTCACCCCTCCACTTT	TRBJ1-6	NA	TRBV5-4	NA
CARGQGSNTGELFF	TGTGCCAGGGGACAGGGCTCGAACACCGGGGAGCTGTTTTTT	TRBJ2-2	NA	TRBV6-4	TRBD1
CASNGGGRNSPLHF	TGTGCCAGCAACGGAGGGGGCCGGAATTCACCCCTCCACTTT	TRBJ1-6	NA	TRBV9	TRBD1
CASSFSLAGGITGELFF	TGTGCCAGCAGTTTTAGCCTAGCGGGGGGGATCACCGGGGAGCTGTTTTTT	TRBJ2-2	NA	TRBV28	TRBD2
CASNELASTGELFF	TGTGCCAGCAACGAACTAGCGAGCACCGGGGAGCTGTTTTTT	TRBJ2-2	once	TRBV6-6	TRBD2
CASSLTDSTDTQYF	TGTGCCAGCAGCCTCACGGACAGCACAGATACGCAGTATTTT	TRBJ2-3	NA	TRBV7-7	NA
CASSDLGQGGNYGYTF	TGTGCCAGCAGTGACCTCGGACAGGGAGGTAACTATGGCTACACCTTC	TRBJ1-2	NA	TRBV2	TRBD1
CASRRTGGPDTQYF	TGTGCCAGTAGAAGGACAGGGGGCCCAGATACGCAGTATTTT	TRBJ2-3	NA	TRBV19	TRBD1
CASKKTAGVAEQYF	TGTGCCAGCAAAAAAACAGCGGGAGTCGCCGAGCAGTACTTC	TRBJ2-7	NA	TRBV7-9	TRBD2
CATTRGGPINSPLHF	TGTGCCACCACCCGAGGGGGACCGATTAATTCACCCCTCCACTTT	TRBJ1-6	NA	TRBV7-2	NA